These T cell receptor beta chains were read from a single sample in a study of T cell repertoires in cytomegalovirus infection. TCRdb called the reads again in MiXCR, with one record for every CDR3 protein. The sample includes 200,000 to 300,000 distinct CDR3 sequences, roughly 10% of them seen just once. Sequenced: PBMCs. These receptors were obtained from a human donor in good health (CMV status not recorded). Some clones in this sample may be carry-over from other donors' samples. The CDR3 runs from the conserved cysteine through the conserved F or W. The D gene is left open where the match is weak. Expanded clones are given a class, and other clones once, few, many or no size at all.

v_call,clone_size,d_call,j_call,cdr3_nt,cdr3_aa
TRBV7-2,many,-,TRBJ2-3,TGTGCCAGCAGCGCGGACACAGATACGCAGTATTTT,CASSADTDTQYF
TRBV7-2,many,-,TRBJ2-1,TGTGCCAGCAGCTTAAGGGGTAGCGGAAGCTCCTACAATGAGCAGTTCTTC,CASSLRGSGSSYNEQFF
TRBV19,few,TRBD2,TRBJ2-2,TGTGCCTCGAAGGCGGGAGGCGCGAACACCGGGGAGCTGTTTTTT,CASKAGGANTGELFF
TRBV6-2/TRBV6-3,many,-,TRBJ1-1,TGTGCCAGCCAAGGAATGATAGGTGAAGCTTTCTTT,CASQGMIGEAFF
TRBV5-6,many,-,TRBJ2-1,TGTGCCAGCAGCTCCCTAGGCCTATCGGTTGATGAGCAGTTCTTC,CASSSLGLSVDEQFF
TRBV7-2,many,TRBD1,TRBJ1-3,TGTGCCAGCAGCTTAGCGCGGGGACAGCGCTCTGGAAACACCATATATTTT,CASSLARGQRSGNTIYF
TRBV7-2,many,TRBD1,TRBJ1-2,TGTGCCAGCAGCTTAGAATCGGGACAGTGGGATGGCTACACCTTC,CASSLESGQWDGYTF
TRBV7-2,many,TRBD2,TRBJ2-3,TGTGCCAGCAGCTTAGTTGGTCTAGCGGGAGGAGATACGCAGTATTTT,CASSLVGLAGGDTQYF
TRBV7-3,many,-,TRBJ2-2,TGTGCCAGCAGCTTAATTCACAGTCCCACCGGGGAGCTGTTTTTT,CASSLIHSPTGELFF
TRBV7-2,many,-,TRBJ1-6,TGTGCCAGCAGCTGGCCGGGGAATTCACCCCTCCACTTT,CASSWPGNSPLHF
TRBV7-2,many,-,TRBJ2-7,TGTGCCAGCAGCTCAGTGGGGCAGGGGGGCTACGAGCAGTACTTC,CASSSVGQGGYEQYF
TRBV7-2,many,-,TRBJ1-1,TGTGCCAGCAGCTTCGACGGACGGTCAAACACTGAAGCTTTCTTT,CASSFDGRSNTEAFF
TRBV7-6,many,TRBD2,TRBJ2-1,TGTGCCAGCAGCCCCGGACTAGCGGGGGGGCATGAGCAGTTCTTC,CASSPGLAGGHEQFF
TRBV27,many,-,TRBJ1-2,TGTGCCAGCAGTTTAACTCAGGGTCGGGGCTATGGCTACACCTTC,CASSLTQGRGYGYTF
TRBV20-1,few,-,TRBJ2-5,TGCAGTGCTAGAGTCTATGGGGAGACCCAGTACTTC,CSARVYGETQYF
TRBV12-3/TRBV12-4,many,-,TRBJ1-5,TGTGCCAGCAGTCTTACTGATCAGCCCCAGCATTTT,CASSLTDQPQHF
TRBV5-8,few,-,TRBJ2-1,TGTGCCAGCAGCCGCGGGCGTAGCTCCTACAATGAGCAGTTCTTC,CASSRGRSSYNEQFF
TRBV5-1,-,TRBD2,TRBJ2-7,TGCGCCAGCAGCTTATGGACTAGCGGGACCTCCTACGAGCAGTACTTC,CASSLWTSGTSYEQYF
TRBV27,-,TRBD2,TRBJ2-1,TGTGCCAGCAGTCCCGGAGGGGGACTAGCGGGGGGCGAGCAGTTCTTC,CASSPGGGLAGGEQFF
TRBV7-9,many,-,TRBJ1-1,TGTGCCAGCAGCTTAGTTGCAGGGTCGAACACTGAAGCTTTCTTT,CASSLVAGSNTEAFF
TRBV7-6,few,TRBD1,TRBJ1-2,TGTGCCAGCAGCTCCACCACAGAAAACAGGGGCCTCTATGGCTACACCTTC,CASSSTTENRGLYGYTF
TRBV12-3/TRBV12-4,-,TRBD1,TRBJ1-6,TGTGCCAGCACCAAGGACAGGGTGGATAATTCACCCCTCCACTTT,CASTKDRVDNSPLHF
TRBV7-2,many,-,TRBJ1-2,TGTGCCAGCAGCCAACAGGTTTTCGACTATGGCTACACCTTC,CASSQQVFDYGYTF
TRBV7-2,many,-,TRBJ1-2,TGTGCCAGCAGCCGTCTCAAATATGGCTACACCTTC,CASSRLKYGYTF
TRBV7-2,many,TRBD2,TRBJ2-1,TGTGCCAGCAGCCCCATCTTAGCGGGAGGGGGCAATGAGCAGTTCTTC,CASSPILAGGGNEQFF
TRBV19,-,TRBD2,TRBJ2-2,TGTGCCAGCAGGGAGGGCCCGAACACCGGGGAGCTGTTTTTT,CASREGPNTGELFF
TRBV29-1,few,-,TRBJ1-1,TGCAGCGTTGGCGGGGGCGCCCAGAACACTGAAGCTTTCTTT,CSVGGGAQNTEAFF
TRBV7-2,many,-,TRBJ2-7,TGTGCCAGCAGCTTACAGCGATCCTACGAGCAGTACTTC,CASSLQRSYEQYF
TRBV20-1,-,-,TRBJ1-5,TGCAGTGCCGAGGAACATTCGTATAGCAATCAGCCCCAGCATTTT,CSAEEHSYSNQPQHF
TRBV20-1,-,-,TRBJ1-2,TGCAGTGCTAGTCCACTAAACTATGGCTACACCTTC,CSASPLNYGYTF
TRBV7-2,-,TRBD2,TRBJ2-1,TGTGCCAGCAGCTTCCCTACTAGCGGGAGGGGTGAGCAGTTCTTC,CASSFPTSGRGEQFF
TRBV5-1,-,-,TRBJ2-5,TGCGCCAGCAAAGAATCCGTGACCGGGGAGACCCAGTACTTC,CASKESVTGETQYF
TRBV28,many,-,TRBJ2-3,TGTGCCAGCAGTTCCTCTTTAGCAGATACGCAGTATTTT,CASSSSLADTQYF
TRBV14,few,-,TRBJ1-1,TGTGCCAGCAGCCAAGATTTAAACAGGGTGACCACTGAAGCTTTCTTT,CASSQDLNRVTTEAFF
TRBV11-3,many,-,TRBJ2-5,TGTGCCAGCAGCGACCCCGGGCAAGAGACCCAGTACTTC,CASSDPGQETQYF